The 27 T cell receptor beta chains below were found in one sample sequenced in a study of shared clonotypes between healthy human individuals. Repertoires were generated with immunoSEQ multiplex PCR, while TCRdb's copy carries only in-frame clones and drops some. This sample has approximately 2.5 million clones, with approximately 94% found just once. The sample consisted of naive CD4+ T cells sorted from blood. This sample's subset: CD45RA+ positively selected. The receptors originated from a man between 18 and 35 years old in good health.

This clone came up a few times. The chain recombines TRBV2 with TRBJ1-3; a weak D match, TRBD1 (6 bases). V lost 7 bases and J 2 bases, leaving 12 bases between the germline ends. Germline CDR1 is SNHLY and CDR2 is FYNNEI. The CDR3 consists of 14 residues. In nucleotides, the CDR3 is TGTGCCAGCACACCGCAGGGGCCTGGAAACACCATATATTTT. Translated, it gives CASTPQGPGNTIYF.

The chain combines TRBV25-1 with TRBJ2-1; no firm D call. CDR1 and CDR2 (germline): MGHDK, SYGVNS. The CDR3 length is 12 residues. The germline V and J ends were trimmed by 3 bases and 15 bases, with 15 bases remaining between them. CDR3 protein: CASSDQSVRRFF. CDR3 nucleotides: TGTGCCAGCAGTGACCAGAGTGTAAGACGGTTCTTC.

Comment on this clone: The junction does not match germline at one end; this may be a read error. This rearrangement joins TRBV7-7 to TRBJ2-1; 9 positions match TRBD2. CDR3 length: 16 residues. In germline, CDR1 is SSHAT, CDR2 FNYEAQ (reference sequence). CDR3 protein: CASSLVGGGAVGEQFF. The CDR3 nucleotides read TGTGCTAGCAGCTTGGTGGGCGGGGGGGCCGTCGGTGAGCAGTTCTTC.

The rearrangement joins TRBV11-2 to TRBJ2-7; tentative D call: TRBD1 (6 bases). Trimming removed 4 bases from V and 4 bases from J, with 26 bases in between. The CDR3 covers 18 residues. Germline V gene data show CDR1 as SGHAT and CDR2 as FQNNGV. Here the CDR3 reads CASSSVRTALHPTYEQYF. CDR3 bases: TGTGCCAGCAGCTCCGTCAGGACAGCGCTACACCCCACTTACGAGCAGTACTTC.

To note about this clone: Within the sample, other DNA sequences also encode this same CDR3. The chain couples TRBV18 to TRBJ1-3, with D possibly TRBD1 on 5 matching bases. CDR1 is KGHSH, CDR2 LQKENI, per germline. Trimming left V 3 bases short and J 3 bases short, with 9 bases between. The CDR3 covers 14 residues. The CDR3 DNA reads TGTGCCAGCTCACCGACAGCAAATGGAAACACCATATATTTT. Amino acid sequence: CASSPTANGNTIYF.

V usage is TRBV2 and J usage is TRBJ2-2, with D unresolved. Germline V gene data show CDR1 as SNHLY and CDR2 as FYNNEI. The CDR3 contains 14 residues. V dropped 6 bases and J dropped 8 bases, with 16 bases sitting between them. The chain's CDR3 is CASRSWFDRGELFF. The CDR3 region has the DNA TGTGCCAGCAGGTCCTGGTTTGATAGAGGGGAGCTGTTTTTT.

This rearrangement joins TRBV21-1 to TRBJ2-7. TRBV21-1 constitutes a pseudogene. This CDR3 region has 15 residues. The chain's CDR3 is CAIHGRIDLNYEQYF. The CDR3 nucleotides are TGTGCCATCCATGGCCGCATCGACCTCAACTACGAGCAGTACTTC.

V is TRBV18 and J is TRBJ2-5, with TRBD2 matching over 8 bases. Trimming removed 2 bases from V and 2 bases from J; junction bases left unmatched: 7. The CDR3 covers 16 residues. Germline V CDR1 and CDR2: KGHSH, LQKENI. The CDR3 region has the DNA TGTGCCAGCTCACCAACAGGACTAGCCATACAAGAGACCCAGTACTTC. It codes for CASSPTGLAIQETQYF.

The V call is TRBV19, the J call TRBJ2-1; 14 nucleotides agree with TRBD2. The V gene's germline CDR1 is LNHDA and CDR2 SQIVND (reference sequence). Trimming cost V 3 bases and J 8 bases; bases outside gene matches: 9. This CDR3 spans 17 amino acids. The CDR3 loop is CASSIAPPGLAGDEQFF. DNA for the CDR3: TGTGCCAGTAGTATTGCCCCACCGGGACTAGCGGGAGATGAGCAGTTCTTC.

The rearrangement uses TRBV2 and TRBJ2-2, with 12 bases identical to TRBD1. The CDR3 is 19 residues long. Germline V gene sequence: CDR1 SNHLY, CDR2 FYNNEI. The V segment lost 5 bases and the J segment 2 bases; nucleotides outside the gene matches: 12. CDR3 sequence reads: CASSRNQGQGAVNTGELFF. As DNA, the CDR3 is TGTGCCAGCAGTCGGAACCAGGGACAGGGGGCCGTTAACACCGGGGAGCTGTTTTTT.

The CDR3 DNA sequence: TGTGCCAGCAGTTCCGCACCGGGACTAGCAGACGAAGAGACCCAGTACTTC. Protein: CASSSAPGLADEETQYF. This chain links TRBV25-1 with TRBJ2-5; TRBD2 matches at 9 bases. J gave up 3 bases and V 5 bases, and 13 bases lay outside the gene matches. CDR3 length equals 17 residues. Germline values: CDR1 MGHDK, CDR2 SYGVNS.

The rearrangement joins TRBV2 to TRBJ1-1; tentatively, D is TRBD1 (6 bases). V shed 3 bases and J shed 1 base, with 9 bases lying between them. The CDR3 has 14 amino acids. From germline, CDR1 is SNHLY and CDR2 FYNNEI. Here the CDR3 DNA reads TGTGCCAGCAGTGACAGGGGTACGAACACTGAAGCTTTCTTT. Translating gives CASSDRGTNTEAFF.

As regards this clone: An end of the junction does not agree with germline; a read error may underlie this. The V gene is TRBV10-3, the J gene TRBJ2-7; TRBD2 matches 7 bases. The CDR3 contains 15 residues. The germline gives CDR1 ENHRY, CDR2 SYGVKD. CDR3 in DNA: TGTGCCAGCAGTTGGTTGGCGGGAGAGACCTACGAGCAGTACTTC. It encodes CASSWLAGETYEQYF.

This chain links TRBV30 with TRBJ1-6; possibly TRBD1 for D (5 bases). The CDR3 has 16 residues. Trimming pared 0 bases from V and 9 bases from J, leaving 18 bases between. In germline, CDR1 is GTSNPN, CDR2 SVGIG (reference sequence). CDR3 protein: CAWSVRGHVGSSPLHF. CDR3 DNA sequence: TGTGCCTGGAGTGTAAGAGGACATGTTGGGAGTTCACCCCTCCACTTT.

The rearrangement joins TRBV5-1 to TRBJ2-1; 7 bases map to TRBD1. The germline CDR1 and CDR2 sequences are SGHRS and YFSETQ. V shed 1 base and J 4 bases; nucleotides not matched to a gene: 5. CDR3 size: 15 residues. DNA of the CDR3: TGCGCCAGCAGCTTGACAGGGGCGCAGTACAATGAGCAGTTCTTC. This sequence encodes CASSLTGAQYNEQFF.

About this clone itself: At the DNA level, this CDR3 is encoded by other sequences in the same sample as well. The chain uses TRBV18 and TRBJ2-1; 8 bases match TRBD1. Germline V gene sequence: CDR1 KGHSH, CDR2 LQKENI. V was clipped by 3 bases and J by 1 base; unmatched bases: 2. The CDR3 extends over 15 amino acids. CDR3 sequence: CASSPGTGSYNEQFF. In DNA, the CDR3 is TGTGCCAGCTCACCCGGGACAGGATCCTACAATGAGCAGTTCTTC.

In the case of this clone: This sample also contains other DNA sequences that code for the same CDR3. The CDR3 protein is CAWSVGETQYF. In nucleotides, the CDR3 is TGTGCCTGGAGTGTAGGTGAGACCCAGTACTTC. V is TRBV30 and J is TRBJ2-5, with D unclear. The V end lost 0 bases, the J end lost 5 bases, and 4 bases lay between the germline ends. CDR1 and CDR2 (germline): GTSNPN, SVGIG (reference sequence). The CDR3 has 11 amino acids.

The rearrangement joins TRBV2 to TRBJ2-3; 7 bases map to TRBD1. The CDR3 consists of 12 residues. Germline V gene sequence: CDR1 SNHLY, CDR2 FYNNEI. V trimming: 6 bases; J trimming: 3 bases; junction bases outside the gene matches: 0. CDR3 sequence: CASRDRTDTQYF. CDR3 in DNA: TGTGCCAGCAGGGACAGGACAGATACGCAGTATTTT.

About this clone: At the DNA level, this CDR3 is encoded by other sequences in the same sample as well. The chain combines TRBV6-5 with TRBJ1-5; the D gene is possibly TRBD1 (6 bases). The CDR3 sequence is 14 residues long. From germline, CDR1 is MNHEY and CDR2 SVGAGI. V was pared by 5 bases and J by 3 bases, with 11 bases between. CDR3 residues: CASSRGQTNQPQHF. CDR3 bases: TGTGCCAGCAGTCGTGGACAGACCAATCAGCCCCAGCATTTT.

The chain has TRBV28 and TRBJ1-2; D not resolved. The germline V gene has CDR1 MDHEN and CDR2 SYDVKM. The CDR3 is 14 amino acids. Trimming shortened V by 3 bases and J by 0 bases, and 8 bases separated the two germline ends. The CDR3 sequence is CASSLFGPNYGYTF. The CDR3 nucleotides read TGTGCCAGCAGTTTGTTCGGACCTAACTATGGCTACACCTTC.

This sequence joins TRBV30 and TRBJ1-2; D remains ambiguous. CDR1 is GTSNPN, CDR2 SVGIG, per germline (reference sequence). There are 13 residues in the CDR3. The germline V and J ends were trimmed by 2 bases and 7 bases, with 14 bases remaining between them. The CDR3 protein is CAWSNLKAAGYTF. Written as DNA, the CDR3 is TGTGCCTGGAGTAACCTAAAGGCCGCTGGCTACACCTTC.

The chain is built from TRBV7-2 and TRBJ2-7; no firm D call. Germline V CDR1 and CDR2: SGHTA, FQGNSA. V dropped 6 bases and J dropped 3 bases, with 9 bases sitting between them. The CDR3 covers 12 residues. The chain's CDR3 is CASRLTDYEQYF. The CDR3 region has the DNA TGTGCCAGCAGGTTAACAGACTACGAGCAGTACTTC.

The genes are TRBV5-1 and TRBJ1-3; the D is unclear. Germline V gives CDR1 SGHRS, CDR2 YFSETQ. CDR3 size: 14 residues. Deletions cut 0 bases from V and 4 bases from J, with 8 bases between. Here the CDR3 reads CASSLDQAGNTIYF. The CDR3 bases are TGCGCCAGCAGCTTGGACCAGGCCGGAAACACCATATATTTT.

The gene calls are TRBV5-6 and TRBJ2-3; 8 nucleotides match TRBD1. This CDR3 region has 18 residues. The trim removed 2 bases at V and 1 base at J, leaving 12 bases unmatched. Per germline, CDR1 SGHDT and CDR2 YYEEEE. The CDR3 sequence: CASSFYSWTGKGTDTQYF. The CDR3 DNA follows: TGTGCCAGCAGCTTTTATTCTTGGACAGGGAAGGGCACAGATACGCAGTATTTT.

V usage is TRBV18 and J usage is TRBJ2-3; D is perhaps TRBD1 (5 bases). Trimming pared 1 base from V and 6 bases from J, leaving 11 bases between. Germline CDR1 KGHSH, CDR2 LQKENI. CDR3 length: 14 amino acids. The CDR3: CASSPRSGQDTQYF. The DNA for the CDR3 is TGTGCCAGCTCACCACGGTCAGGGCAGGATACGCAGTATTTT. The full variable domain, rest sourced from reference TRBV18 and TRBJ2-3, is NAGVMQNPRHLVRRRGQEARLRCSPMKGHSHVYWYRQLPEEGLKFMVYLQKENIIDESGMPKERFSAEFPKEGPSILRIQQVVRGDSAAYFCASSPRSGQDTQYFGPGTRLTVL.

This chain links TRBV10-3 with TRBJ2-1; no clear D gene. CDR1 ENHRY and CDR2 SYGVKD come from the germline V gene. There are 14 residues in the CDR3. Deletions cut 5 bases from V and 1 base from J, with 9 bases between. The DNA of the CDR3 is TGTGCCATCAGTCACCCCGGGTCCTACAATGAGCAGTTCTTC. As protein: CAISHPGSYNEQFF.

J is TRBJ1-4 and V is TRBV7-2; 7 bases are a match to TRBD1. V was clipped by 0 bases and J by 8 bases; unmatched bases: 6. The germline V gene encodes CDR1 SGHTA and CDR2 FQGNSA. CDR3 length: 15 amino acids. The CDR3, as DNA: TGTGCCAGCAGCTTAGCGACAGGGCTAAGGGAAAAACTGTTTTTT. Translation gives CASSLATGLREKLFF.